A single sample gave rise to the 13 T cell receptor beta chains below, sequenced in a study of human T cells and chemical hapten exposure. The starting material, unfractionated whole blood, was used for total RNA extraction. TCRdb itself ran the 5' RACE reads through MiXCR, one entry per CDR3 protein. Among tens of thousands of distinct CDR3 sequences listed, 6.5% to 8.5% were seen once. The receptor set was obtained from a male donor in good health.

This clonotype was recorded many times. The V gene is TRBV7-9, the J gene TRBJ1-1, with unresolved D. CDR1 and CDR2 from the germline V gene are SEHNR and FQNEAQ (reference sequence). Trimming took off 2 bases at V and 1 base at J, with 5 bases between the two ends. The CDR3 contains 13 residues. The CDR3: CASSLWQNTEAFF. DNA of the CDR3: TGTGCCAGCAGCTTATGGCAGAACACTGAAGCTTTCTTT.

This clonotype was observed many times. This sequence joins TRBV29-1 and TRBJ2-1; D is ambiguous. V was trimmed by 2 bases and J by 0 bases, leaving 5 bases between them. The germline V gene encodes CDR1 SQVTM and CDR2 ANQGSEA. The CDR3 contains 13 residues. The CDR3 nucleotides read TGCAGCGTTGAACGGAGCTCCTACAATGAGCAGTTCTTC. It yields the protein CSVERSSYNEQFF.

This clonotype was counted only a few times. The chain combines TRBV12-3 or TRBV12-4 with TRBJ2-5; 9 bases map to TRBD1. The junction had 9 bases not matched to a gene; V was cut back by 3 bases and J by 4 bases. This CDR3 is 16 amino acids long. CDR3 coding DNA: TGTGCCAGCAGTTTTTTGGCGGGACAGGGTGGAGAGACCCAGTACTTC. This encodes CASSFLAGQGGETQYF.

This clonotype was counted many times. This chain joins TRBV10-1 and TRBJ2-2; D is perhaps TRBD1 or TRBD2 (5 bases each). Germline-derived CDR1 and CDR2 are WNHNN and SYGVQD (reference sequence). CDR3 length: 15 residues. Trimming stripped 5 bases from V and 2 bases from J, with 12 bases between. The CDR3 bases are TGCGCCAGCAGTATTGGGGGTCCTAACACCGGGGAGCTGTTTTTT. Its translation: CASSIGGPNTGELFF.

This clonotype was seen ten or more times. The CDR3 region is CASSLASGSGTDTQYF. The CDR3 nucleotides read TGCGCCAGCAGCTTGGCGAGCGGTTCCGGCACAGATACGCAGTATTTT. V and J are TRBV5-1 and TRBJ2-3, with a tentative D call TRBD2 (5 bases). Per the germline V gene, CDR1 is SGHRS and CDR2 is YFSETQ. The CDR3 is made up of 16 amino acids. V was pared by 0 bases and J by 1 base, with 12 bases between.

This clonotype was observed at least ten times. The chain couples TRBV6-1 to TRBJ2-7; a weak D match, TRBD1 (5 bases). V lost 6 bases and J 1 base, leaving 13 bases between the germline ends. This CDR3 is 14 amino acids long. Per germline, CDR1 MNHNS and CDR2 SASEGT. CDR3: CASRPSAGSYEQYF. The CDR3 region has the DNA TGTGCCAGCAGACCCTCTGCAGGGTCCTACGAGCAGTACTTC.

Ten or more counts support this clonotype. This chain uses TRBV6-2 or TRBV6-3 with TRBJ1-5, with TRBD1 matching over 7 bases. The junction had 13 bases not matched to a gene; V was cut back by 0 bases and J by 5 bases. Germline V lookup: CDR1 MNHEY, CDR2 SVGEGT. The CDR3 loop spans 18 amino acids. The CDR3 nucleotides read TGTGCCAGCAGTTACTCTCGTTTCGGACAGGATGTCTATCAGCCCCAGCATTTT. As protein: CASSYSRFGQDVYQPQHF.

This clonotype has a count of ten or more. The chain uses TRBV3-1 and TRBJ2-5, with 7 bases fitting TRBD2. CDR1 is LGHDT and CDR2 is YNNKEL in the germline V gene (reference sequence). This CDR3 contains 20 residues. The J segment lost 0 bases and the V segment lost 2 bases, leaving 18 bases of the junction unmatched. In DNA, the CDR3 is TGTGCCAGCAGCCAATTCCCCCCGGCAGGGAGGGTGGGGTACCAAGAGACCCAGTACTTC. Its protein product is CASSQFPPAGRVGYQETQYF.

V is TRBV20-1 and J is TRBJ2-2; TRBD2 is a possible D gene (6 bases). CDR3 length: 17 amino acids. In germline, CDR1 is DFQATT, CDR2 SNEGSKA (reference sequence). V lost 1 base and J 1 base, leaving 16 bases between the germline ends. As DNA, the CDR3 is TGCAGTGCTAGAGGTGGCGGTCCTAGCGTGAACACCGGGGAGCTGTTTTTT. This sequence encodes CSARGGGPSVNTGELFF.

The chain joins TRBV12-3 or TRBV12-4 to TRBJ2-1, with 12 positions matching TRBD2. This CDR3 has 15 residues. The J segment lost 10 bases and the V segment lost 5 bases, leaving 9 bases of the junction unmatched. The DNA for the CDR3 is TGTGCCAGCAGTCCTAGGACTAGCGGGACGGGAGAGCAGTTCTTC. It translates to CASSPRTSGTGEQFF.

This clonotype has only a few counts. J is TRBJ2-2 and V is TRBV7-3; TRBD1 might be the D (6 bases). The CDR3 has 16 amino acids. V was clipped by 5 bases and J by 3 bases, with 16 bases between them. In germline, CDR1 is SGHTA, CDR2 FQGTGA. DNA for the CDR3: TGTGCCAGCAGCGACCAAGAGGGGGATTACACCGGGGAGCTGTTTTTT. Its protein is CASSDQEGDYTGELFF. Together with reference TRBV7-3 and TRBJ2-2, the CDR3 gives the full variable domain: GAGVSQTPSNKVTEKGKYVELRCDPISGHTALYWYRQSLGQGPEFLIYFQGTGAADDSGLPNDRFFAVRPEGSVSTLKIQRTERGDSAVYLCASSDQEGDYTGELFFGEGSRLTVL.

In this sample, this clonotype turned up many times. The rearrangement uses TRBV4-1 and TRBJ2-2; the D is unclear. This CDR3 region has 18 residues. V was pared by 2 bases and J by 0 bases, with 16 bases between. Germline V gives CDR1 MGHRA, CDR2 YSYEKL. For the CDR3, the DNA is TGCGCCAGCAGCCAAAGCATACTGGAATACGCGAACACCGGGGAGCTGTTTTTT. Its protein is CASSQSILEYANTGELFF.

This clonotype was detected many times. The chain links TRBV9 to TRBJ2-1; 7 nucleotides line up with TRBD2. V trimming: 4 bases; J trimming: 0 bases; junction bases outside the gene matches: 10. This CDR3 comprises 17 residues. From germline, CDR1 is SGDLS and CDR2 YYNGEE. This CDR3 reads CASSPPFGGSSYNEQFF. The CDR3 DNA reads TGTGCCAGCAGCCCCCCCTTCGGGGGGAGCTCCTACAATGAGCAGTTCTTC.